The source of this T cell receptor (gamma chain) is a study of human gamma delta and Vdelta1 T cells (dated by TCRdb to 2016 to 2018). Regarding the research as a whole: The study examined Delta One T cells, which are Vd1+ gamma-delta T cells, as cytotoxic effectors against acute myeloid leukemia. What the work shows at the level of the full study, not this receptor alone: Delta One T cells were reported as polyclonal and as showing broad cytotoxic targeting of acute myeloid leukemia.

The library came from PCR. TCRdb lists the instrument as Illumina MiSeq. TCRdb reprocessed the public data with the CATT caller; entries with the same nucleotide sequence were combined afterwards. Across this sample there are roughly 3,900 gamma-chain clones, with over 15% seen only once. The leading ten clones occupy around 7% of the sample. CDR1 GITISATS and CDR2 ISYDGTV are derived from the germline V gene (reference sequence). Reading from cysteine to phenylalanine, the CDR3 counts 12 amino acids. Only the CDR3 part of the read is kept: 36 bases, read in frame from the first base. The junction shows trimming of 0 bases on V and 7 bases on J, and the gene matches do not reach 3 bases of it. By its share of the sample, this clone is medium-sized (0.01 to 0.1%). It has no known antigen specificity. No much larger clonotype is one base removed from it; base qualities were not supplied. Other nucleotide sequences from this sample produce the same CDR3.

This TCR came from a human donor in good health. The rearranged segments are TRGV9 and TRGJ1 or TRGJ2. Sequences were obtained from Vdelta1 gamma-delta T cells from blood grown in culture (DOT cells). The cell subset or site label on this specimen signifies: Delta One T cells, in vitro expanded/differentiated Vd1+ gamma-delta T cells. The encoded CDR3 is CALWEVDYKKLF. The DNA is TGTGCCTTGTGGGAGGTGGACTATAAGAAACTCTTT.